This T cell receptor (beta chain) was retrieved from a study of blood T cell repertoires in COVID-19. Background on the study: Acute-phase and convalescent COVID-19 samples originated in the United States, Italy and Spain. Sample material is recorded as cDNA or gDNA derived from T cells, B-cell-depleted T cells, or PBMCs.

Germline CDR1 and CDR2: SGHNT and YYREEE (reference sequence). The CDR3 is 14 residues long. V lost 4 bases, J lost 3 bases, and 4 bases stayed unmatched. In the authors' methods: Amplification from reference gene primers served as the basis for estimated nucleated cell counts. TCRdb's copy holds only in-frame clones and misses some; the assay was immunoSEQ multiplex PCR. Clone size and V and J calls were adopted from that table, with D and trimming inferred from the DNA. The sample records hundreds of thousands of clones, less than 85% being singletons. The rearrangement joins TRBV5-4 to TRBJ2-7; TRBD1 matches at 10 bases. The source of this sequence is an elderly woman with active or convalescent COVID-19. Input material: peripheral blood. This chain's CDR3 is CASSTGQGHYEQYF. The CDR3 bases are TGTGCCAGCAGCACGGGACAGGGGCACTACGAGCAGTACTTC.